Reported below is one T cell receptor (beta chain). Other DNA sequences in the sample encode the same CDR3. The V end lost 4 bases, the J end lost 5 bases, and 11 bases lay between the germline ends. Germline CDR1 and CDR2: SQVTM and ANQGSEA. This CDR3 spans 12 amino acids. TCRdb keeps only in-frame clones here, not all; method: immunoSEQ multiplex PCR. The profile shows approximately 170,000 clones, about 86% of them singletons. These data originate in a study of control samples from healthy donors and cancer patients. The clonotype was recovered from a woman in her twenties or thirties in good health. Material for sequencing was blood. V gene TRBV29-1 combines with J gene TRBJ1-2; the D gene is possibly TRBD1 (6 bases). The CDR3 spells CSVAGTGYGYTF. DNA for the CDR3: TGCAGCGTTGCGGGAACAGGGTATGGCTACACCTTC.